Below, 15 T cell receptor beta chains from the same sample are listed, as sequenced in a study of cytomegalovirus exposure and HLA in healthy donors (dated by TCRdb to between 2016 and 2019). Preparation of the library involved the immunoSEQ multiplex PCR assay. Here the immuneACCESS table is served through TCRdb, limited to in-frame sequences with V and J called. Missing clones are a known gap in these copies; in checked studies unresolved V genes cover under half, and the rest lacks a known reason. Here the sample has about 120,000 clones; approximately 90% occur a single time. Of the sample, 1.9% falls within the top ten clones. Sequenced sample: PBMCs. Every receptor here comes from a woman aged 18-30 years in good health and CMV-seronegative.

V usage is TRBV6-7 and J usage is TRBJ2-7; possibly TRBD1 for D (6 bases). TRBV6-7 belongs to the ORF category, with a function that is uncertain. V was pared by 6 bases and J by 0 bases, with 12 bases between. The CDR3 length is 14 residues. The CDR3 is CASREQGYSYEQYF. CDR3 in DNA: TGTGCCAGCAGGGAACAGGGCTACTCCTACGAGCAGTACTTC.

CDR3 sequence reads: CASRYTGTLSGANVLTF. The CDR3, as DNA: TGTGCCAGCAGATACACCGGGACACTCTCTGGGGCCAACGTCCTGACTTTC. This chain connects TRBV2 to TRBJ2-6; TRBD1 is a possible D gene (6 bases). Looked up from germline, CDR1 is SNHLY and CDR2 is FYNNEI. V shed 6 bases and J shed 0 bases, with 15 bases lying between them. The CDR3 consists of 17 residues.

The rearrangement joins TRBV30 to TRBJ1-2; possibly TRBD1 for D (5 bases). The CDR3 has 13 residues. V was pared by 3 bases and J by 8 bases, with 16 bases between. Germline assignment: CDR1 GTSNPN and CDR2 SVGIG (reference sequence). The DNA of the CDR3 is TGTGCCTGGAGGCCCGGGGGGGAAGGAGGCTACACCTTC. Residues: CAWRPGGEGGYTF. The whole variable domain, filled in from reference TRBV30 and TRBJ1-2, reads SQTIHQWPATLVQPVGSPLSLECTVEGTSNPNLYWYRQAAGRGLQLLFYSVGIGQISSEVPQNLSASRPQDRQFILSSKKLLLSDSGFYLCAWRPGGEGGYTFGSGTRLTVV.

The chain is built from TRBV7-9 and TRBJ2-1, with 9 nucleotides matching TRBD1. CDR1 SEHNR and CDR2 FQNEAQ come from the germline V gene (reference sequence). This CDR3 spans 14 amino acids. Trimming at V came to 6 bases and at J to 8 bases, leaving 8 bases not matched to a gene. The CDR3 coding sequence is TGTGCCAGCAGGGCCGGGACAGGGAGGGATGAGCAGTTCTTC. Residues: CASRAGTGRDEQFF.

This clone was found once. This rearrangement joins TRBV18 to TRBJ2-7; D not resolved. This CDR3 is 14 amino acids long. V was clipped by 3 bases and J by 2 bases, with 11 bases between them. Looked up from germline, CDR1 is KGHSH and CDR2 is LQKENI. This CDR3 is CASSPNTLPYEQYF. The CDR3 nucleotides read TGTGCCAGCTCACCTAACACCTTACCCTACGAGCAGTACTTC.

The V gene is TRBV5-4, the J gene TRBJ1-1; possible D gene TRBD1, 5 bases. Trimming removed 0 bases at V and 3 bases at J, with 9 bases between. CDR3 length: 14 residues. In germline, CDR1 is SGHNT, CDR2 YYREEE (reference sequence). The CDR3 is CASSLGLGDTEAFF. The CDR3 DNA follows: TGTGCCAGCAGCTTGGGTTTAGGGGACACTGAAGCTTTCTTT.

The chain has TRBV28 and TRBJ2-4; weak D call: TRBD1 (5 bases). The V gene lost 6 bases and the J gene lost 12 bases, with 21 bases spanning the gap. Per the germline V gene, CDR1 is MDHEN and CDR2 is SYDVKM. The CDR3 is 14 residues long. The CDR3 spells CASSSKFLLGPQYF. CDR3 bases: TGTGCCAGCAGCTCCAAGTTCCTCTTGGGGCCTCAGTACTTC.

V usage is TRBV6-5 and J usage is TRBJ2-7; possible D gene TRBD1, 6 bases. Trimming left V 7 bases short and J 3 bases short, with 16 bases between. Germline CDR1 MNHEY, CDR2 SVGAGI. The CDR3 covers 14 residues. The CDR3 DNA is TGTGCCAGCAAAAACAGGGCGCAGGACTACGAGCAGTACTTC. Protein: CASKNRAQDYEQYF.

The V and J genes are TRBV27 and TRBJ2-4; TRBD2 is a possible D gene (5 bases). V lost 4 bases, J lost 10 bases, and 14 bases lay in between. The germline gives CDR1 MNHEY, CDR2 SMNVEV (reference sequence). CDR3 size: 13 residues. The CDR3 loop reads CASSWAIGGIQYF. In nucleotides, the CDR3 is TGTGCCAGCAGTTGGGCAATAGGAGGTATTCAGTACTTC.

J is TRBJ1-2 and V is TRBV28; D perhaps matches TRBD1 (6 bases). CDR1 and CDR2 (germline): MDHEN, SYDVKM. This CDR3 has 14 residues. The V and J ends lost 5 bases and 5 bases respectively, with 15 bases between them. For the CDR3, the DNA is TGTGCCAGCAGTCCAACCGGGACAATTTATGGCTACACCTTC. Translated: CASSPTGTIYGYTF.

The gene calls are TRBV11-3 and TRBJ2-1; 7 nucleotides line up with TRBD2. The CDR3 has 15 residues. Germline lookup yields CDR1 SGHNT and CDR2 YENEEA. V was clipped by 5 bases and J by 0 bases; unmatched bases: 4. The CDR3 here is CASSPRGSSYNEQFF. CDR3 DNA: TGTGCCAGCAGCCCGCGGGGGAGCTCCTACAATGAGCAGTTCTTC.

This chain uses TRBV5-6 with TRBJ1-1; the match to TRBD1 covers 7 bases. Germline trimming cut 4 bases from V and 0 bases from J; bases unmatched to any gene: 9. Germline CDR1 and CDR2: SGHDT and YYEEEE. This CDR3 region has 16 residues. CDR3 loop: CASSTSRQGMNTEAFF. CDR3 coding DNA: TGTGCCAGCAGCACGTCCAGACAGGGCATGAACACTGAAGCTTTCTTT.

CDR3 coding DNA: TGTGCCAGCCGTAGGGGAACAGGGGTGGACACTGAAGCTTTCTTT. Translated, it gives CASRRGTGVDTEAFF. The chain carries TRBV6-5 and TRBJ1-1; TRBD1 aligns across 7 bases. The germline V gene has CDR1 MNHEY and CDR2 SVGAGI. The V gene end was trimmed by 8 bases and the J gene end by 3 bases; junction bases not matched to a gene: 12. The CDR3 contains 15 residues.

This rearrangement joins TRBV19 to TRBJ1-5, with a tentative D call TRBD1 (5 bases). Germline lookup yields CDR1 LNHDA and CDR2 SQIVND (reference sequence). CDR3 length: 13 residues. The V end lost 4 bases, the J end lost 3 bases, and 7 bases lay between the germline ends. CDR3 sequence: CASSTGPNQPQHF. CDR3 sequence (DNA): TGTGCCAGTAGTACAGGGCCCAATCAGCCCCAGCATTTT.

Remarks on this clone: The junction shows a germline mismatch at one end, possibly a read error. The chain is built from TRBV28 and TRBJ1-2, with TRBD1 as a possible D gene (5 bases). CDR3 length: 16 residues. CDR1 is MDHEN, CDR2 SYDVKM, per germline. DNA for the CDR3: TGTGCCAGCGGTTTTGGCTTGAAGGACAAGGGTTTTGGCTACACCTTC. Translation gives CASGFGLKDKGFGYTF.